Included here is one T cell receptor beta chain sequence, with context. Germline trimming cut 1 base from V and 2 bases from J; bases unmatched to any gene: 4. This CDR3 comprises 15 residues. Germline CDR1 and CDR2: LGHNA and YNFKEQ. In the original workflow: Estimation of nucleated cell counts was performed using reference gene primer amplification. This table comes from immunoSEQ multiplex PCR, and its TCRdb copy is limited to in-frame clones, with some not included. The V and J calls and the clone size are those of that table, but D and trimming were determined from the DNA. The sample gives about 530,000 clones, less than 90% of which show up once; under 8.5% is in the top ten. These data originate in a study of blood T cell repertoires in COVID-19.

The sequencing input was peripheral blood. The clonotype comes from a woman between 50 and 59 years old with COVID-19, enrolled during active disease. The rearrangement links TRBV4-2 to TRBJ1-2, with 7 bases that match TRBD1. The CDR3 loop is CASSQGPQGNYGYTF. In DNA, the CDR3 is TGTGCCAGCAGCCAAGGCCCACAGGGGAACTATGGCTACACCTTC.